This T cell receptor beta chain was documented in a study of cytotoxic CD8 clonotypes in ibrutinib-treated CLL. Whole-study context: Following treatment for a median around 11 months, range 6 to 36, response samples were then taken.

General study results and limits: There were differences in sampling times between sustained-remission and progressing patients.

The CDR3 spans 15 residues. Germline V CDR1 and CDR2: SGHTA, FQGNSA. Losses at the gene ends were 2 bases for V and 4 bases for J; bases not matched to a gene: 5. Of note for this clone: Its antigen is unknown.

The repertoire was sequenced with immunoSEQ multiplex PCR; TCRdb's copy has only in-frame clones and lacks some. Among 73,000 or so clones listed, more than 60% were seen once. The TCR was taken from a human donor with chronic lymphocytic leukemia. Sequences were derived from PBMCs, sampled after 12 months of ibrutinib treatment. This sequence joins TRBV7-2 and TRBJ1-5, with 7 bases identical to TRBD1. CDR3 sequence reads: CASSLNRGPNQPQHF. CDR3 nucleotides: TGTGCCAGCAGCTTAAACAGGGGACCGAATCAGCCCCAGCATTTT.